This record looks at one TCR beta chain sequence and its context. Which antigen it targets is not known. Per-nucleotide qualities are absent, and no much larger clonotype sits a single base away. The data derive from a study of type 1 regulatory T cells listed by TCRdb under 2021. With respect to the entire study: The study characterized an in vitro protocol that generated a Tr1-enriched, alloantigen-specific CD4 T cell product named T-allo10. T-allo10 was being tested clinically in patients with hematological malignancies who were undergoing allogeneic hematopoietic stem cell transplantation.

This sample was sequenced with an Illumina MiSeq. The public reads were reanalyzed by TCRdb: fastp trimming at Q25, MiXCR alignment, in-frame beta chains only. Duplicate CDR3 protein sequences are folded into a single record with the most common DNA and genes. A total of about 97,000 distinct CDR3 sequences appear in this sample, roughly 28% of them only once. The ten top clones hold around 2.3% of the sample. CDR1 is given as LNHDA and CDR2 as SQIVND, both from the germline V gene (reference sequence). The CDR3 numbers 14 residues from cysteine through phenylalanine. The CDR3 DNA has 42 bases and is translated from base 1. Trimming leaves V shorter by 4 bases and J shorter by 2 bases, with the junction holding 3 bases beyond the gene matches.

This chain joins TRBV19 to TRBJ1-1; TRBD1 matches 8 bases in the middle. This clonotype originated in a human donor in good health. Sequenced input: CD4+ T cells, either the whole sample or a sorted fraction (not recorded which). The CDR3 has the sequence CASSRDRRNTEAFF. Here is the DNA: TGTGCCAGTAGTAGGGACAGGAGAAACACTGAAGCTTTCTTT.